In its sample, the clone carrying this T cell receptor (beta chain) was seen many times. The antigen is not known. Trimming cost V 1 base and J 7 bases, with 7 bases left between them. CDR1 is KGHDR and CDR2 is SFDVKD in the germline V gene. This CDR3 spans 13 amino acids. The data are from a study of neurological immune-mediated disorders. Stated time point: longitudinal time-point 2. Unsorted libraries were prepared from 2 million PBMCs held at -80 C. Synthesis of cDNA used 5'RACE (with 10-nucleotide random UMIs). A single run covered 15-18 subjects with over 160 million TCR-beta sequences. In TCRdb, the 5' RACE reads were re-called with MiXCR into one record per CDR3 protein. The sample records approximately 82,000 distinct CDR3 sequences, around 13% being singletons. Whole-study findings and limits: TCR clonal expansion peaked in HTLV-1-associated myelopathy patients and was lowest in multiple sclerosis patients.

The sequenced sample consisted of PBMCs. The sequence derives from a female donor with HTLV-1-associated myelopathy (HAM/TSP). The J gene is TRBJ2-1, the V gene TRBV24-1; D not resolved. This CDR3 reads CATSDLVGNEQFF. The CDR3 DNA is TGTGCCACCAGTGATTTAGTGGGAAATGAGCAGTTCTTC.